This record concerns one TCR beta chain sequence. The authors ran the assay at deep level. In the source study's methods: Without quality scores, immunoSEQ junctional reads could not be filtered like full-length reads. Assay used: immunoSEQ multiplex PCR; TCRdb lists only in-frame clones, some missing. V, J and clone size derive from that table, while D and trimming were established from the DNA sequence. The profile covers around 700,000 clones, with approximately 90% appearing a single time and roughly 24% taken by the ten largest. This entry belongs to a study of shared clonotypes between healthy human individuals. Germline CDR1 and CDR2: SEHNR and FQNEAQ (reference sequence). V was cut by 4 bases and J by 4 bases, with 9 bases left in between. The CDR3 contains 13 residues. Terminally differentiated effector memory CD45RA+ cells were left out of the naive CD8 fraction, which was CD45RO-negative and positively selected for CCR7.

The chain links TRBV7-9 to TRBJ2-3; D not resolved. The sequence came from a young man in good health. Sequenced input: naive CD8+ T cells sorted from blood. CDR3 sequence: CASSSPRSDTQYF. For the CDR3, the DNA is TGTGCCAGCAGCTCCCCCCGGTCAGATACGCAGTATTTT.